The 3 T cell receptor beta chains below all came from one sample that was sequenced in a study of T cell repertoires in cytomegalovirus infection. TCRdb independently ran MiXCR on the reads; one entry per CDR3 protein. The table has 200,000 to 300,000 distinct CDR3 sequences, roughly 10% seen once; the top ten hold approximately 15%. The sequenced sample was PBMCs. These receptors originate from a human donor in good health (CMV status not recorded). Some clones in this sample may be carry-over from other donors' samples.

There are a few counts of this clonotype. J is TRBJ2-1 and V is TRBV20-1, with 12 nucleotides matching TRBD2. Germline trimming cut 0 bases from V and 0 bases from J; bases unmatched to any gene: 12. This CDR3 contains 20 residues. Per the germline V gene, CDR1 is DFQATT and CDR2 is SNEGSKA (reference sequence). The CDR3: CSARDKASGRVDSSYNEQFF. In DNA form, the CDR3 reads TGCAGTGCTAGAGATAAGGCTAGCGGGAGGGTCGATAGCTCCTACAATGAGCAGTTCTTC.

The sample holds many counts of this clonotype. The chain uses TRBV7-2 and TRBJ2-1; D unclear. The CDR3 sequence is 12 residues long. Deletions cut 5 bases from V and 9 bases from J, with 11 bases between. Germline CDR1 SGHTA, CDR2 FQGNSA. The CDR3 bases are TGTGCCAGCAGCCACCTAGGCCCTGAGCAGTTCTTC. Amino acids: CASSHLGPEQFF.

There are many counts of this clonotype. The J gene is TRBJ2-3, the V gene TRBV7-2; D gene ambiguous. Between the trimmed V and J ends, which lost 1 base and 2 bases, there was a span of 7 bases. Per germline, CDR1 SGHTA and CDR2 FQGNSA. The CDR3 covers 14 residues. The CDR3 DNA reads TGTGCCAGCAGCTTAGTGGGCACCACAGATACGCAGTATTTT. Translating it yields CASSLVGTTDTQYF.